These 15 T cell receptor beta chains share one sample of origin, sequenced in a study of blood T cells in healthy people across ages (dated by TCRdb to about 2015). Libraries came from 5' RACE. Sequencing relied on an Illumina HiSeq 2500. The second PCR ran for roughly 7 to 12 cycles and used a J-beta primer mix along with a sample-barcoded 5' primer. The raw public data were reprocessed by TCRdb itself: fastp quality trimming at Q25, MiXCR clonotype calling, in-frame beta chains only. Records with the same CDR3 protein are collapsed into one entry carrying the most frequent genes and DNA. This sample has over 600,000 distinct CDR3 sequences in its table, and less than 60% of those were observed once. The ten largest account for 15% to 20% of the sample. The sequenced material came from blood. The receptors come from a man older than 75 in good health.

The sample holds a few counts of this clonotype. The rearrangement uses TRBV27 and TRBJ2-1; D gene unclear. Germline V CDR1 and CDR2: MNHEY, SMNVEV (reference sequence). This CDR3 region has 12 residues. The V and J ends lost 2 bases and 12 bases respectively, with 11 bases between them. CDR3 protein: CASSLLDSPQFF. CDR3 coding DNA: TGTGCCAGCAGTTTACTCGATAGCCCGCAGTTCTTC.

This rearrangement joins TRBV23-1 to TRBJ1-2; D unresolved. TRBV23-1 is an open reading frame whose function is uncertain. This CDR3 contains 15 residues. V lost 3 bases and J 8 bases, leaving 19 bases between the germline ends. The chain's CDR3 is CASSHLTTDLVGYTF. In nucleotides, the CDR3 is TGCGCCAGCAGTCACCTTACCACGGATCTTGTGGGCTACACCTTC.

This chain's CDR3 is CASSPLAWEQFF. The CDR3 DNA sequence: TGTGCCAGCAGCCCACTAGCTTGGGAGCAGTTCTTC. The rearrangement uses TRBV7-8 and TRBJ2-1, with D perhaps TRBD2 (6 bases). This CDR3 has 12 residues. V lost 5 bases and J lost 10, with 12 bases in between. Germline loops: CDR1 SGHVS, CDR2 FQNEAQ.

A note on this clonotype: Given a much more abundant clone one base away, this may be a read error. The chain employs TRBV7-2 and TRBJ2-5; no reliable D call. CDR3 length: 10 amino acids. Trimming removed 7 bases at V and 11 bases at J, with 11 bases between. The germline gives CDR1 SGHTA, CDR2 FQGNSA. As DNA, the CDR3 is TGTGCCAGCATGGGCAATGAGCAGTACTTC. It translates to CASMGNEQYF.

Only a few counts were recorded for this clonotype. The rearrangement joins TRBV28 to TRBJ2-5; D may be TRBD2 (6 bases). V was trimmed by 2 bases and J by 2 bases, leaving 12 bases between them. The V gene's germline CDR1 is MDHEN and CDR2 SYDVKM. CDR3 size: 15 residues. The CDR3 protein is CASSLPADYQETQYF. The CDR3, as DNA: TGTGCCAGCAGTTTACCGGCGGACTATCAAGAGACCCAGTACTTC. Using reference TRBV28 and TRBJ2-5 for the parts outside the CDR3, the full variable domain is DVKVTQSSRYLVKRTGEKVFLECVQDMDHENMFWYRQDPGLGLRLIYFSYDVKMKEKGDIPEGYSVSREKKERFSLILESASTNQTSMYLCASSLPADYQETQYFGPGTRLLVL.

V and J are TRBV6-6 and TRBJ1-2, with D unclear. Trimming shortened V by 6 bases and J by 1 base, and 6 bases separated the two germline ends. From germline, CDR1 is MNHNY and CDR2 SVGAGI (reference sequence). The CDR3 is 12 residues long. In DNA, the CDR3 is TGTGCCAGCAGGGTGTATAACTATGGCTACACCTTC. Residues: CASRVYNYGYTF.

V usage is TRBV12-3 or TRBV12-4 and J usage is TRBJ2-3, with a tentative D call TRBD2 (5 bases). Trimming removed 5 bases at V and 5 bases at J, with 17 bases between. The CDR3 sequence is 15 residues long. CDR3 DNA sequence: TGTGCCAGCAGTCCTGAGAGGGTGCGGGTAGATACGCAGTATTTT. Protein sequence: CASSPERVRVDTQYF.

The V call is TRBV4-1, the J call TRBJ2-7; maybe TRBD1 (5 bases). The J call may be wrong; the DNA end is better matched by TRBJ2-5. There are 15 residues in the CDR3. Germline loops: CDR1 MGHRA, CDR2 YSYEKL. The CDR3 loop reads CASSQVKAGIETQYF. CDR3 nucleotide sequence: TGCGCCAGCAGCCAAGTAAAGGCAGGGATCGAGACCCAGTACTTC.

This clonotype occurred a few times. This sequence joins TRBV7-2 and TRBJ2-5; no definite D call. V lost 2 bases to trimming and J lost 1 base, with 5 bases between them. Germline V gene data show CDR1 as SGHTA and CDR2 as FQGNSA. This CDR3 comprises 13 residues. CDR3: CASSLMGQETQYF. The CDR3 nucleotides are TGTGCCAGCAGCTTAATGGGCCAAGAGACCCAGTACTTC.

The chain couples TRBV3-1 to TRBJ1-2; D call uncertain. Trimming pared 0 bases from V and 8 bases from J, leaving 22 bases between. Germline CDR1 is LGHDT and CDR2 is YNNKEL (reference sequence). The CDR3 extends over 17 amino acids. CDR3 amino acids: CASSQEKSGQRERGYTF. In DNA, the CDR3 is TGTGCCAGCAGCCAAGAGAAGAGCGGGCAGAGAGAAAGGGGCTACACCTTC.

This clonotype showed up just a few times. This rearrangement joins TRBV7-6 to TRBJ1-4, with 10 bases aligning to TRBD1. J was trimmed by 6 bases and V by 5 bases; bases with no gene match: 3. Germline CDR1 reads SGHVS; CDR2 reads FNYEAQ. The CDR3 extends over 14 amino acids. CDR3 amino acids: CASSLTGGDEKLFF. In DNA form, the CDR3 reads TGTGCCAGCAGCCTGACAGGGGGCGATGAAAAACTGTTTTTT.

V is TRBV6-2 or TRBV6-3 and J is TRBJ2-7; unclear D gene. Trimming took 5 bases from V and 2 from J, leaving 7 bases between them. CDR1 and CDR2 from the germline V gene are MNHEY and SVGEGT. The CDR3 contains 12 residues. CDR3: CASSTVAYEQYF. As DNA, the CDR3 is TGTGCCAGCAGTACAGTAGCCTACGAGCAGTACTTC.

In its sample, this clonotype was seen many times. The chain couples TRBV20-1 to TRBJ2-3; D perhaps matches TRBD2 (6 bases). There are 13 residues in the CDR3. The V gene lost 5 bases and the J gene lost 9 bases, with 18 bases spanning the gap. Germline V gives CDR1 DFQATT, CDR2 SNEGSKA (reference sequence). In nucleotides, the CDR3 is TGCAGTGCTGGCCCGGCCAGGGCGGGAACGCAGTATTTT. Translation gives CSAGPARAGTQYF.

This sequence joins TRBV11-2 and TRBJ2-7; 8 bases are shared with TRBD1. Looked up from germline, CDR1 is SGHAT and CDR2 is FQNNGV. J lost 4 bases, V lost 5 bases, and 13 bases had no gene match. The CDR3 sequence is 16 residues long. This CDR3 is CASSPIKWTGQYEQYF. The CDR3 bases are TGTGCCAGCAGCCCAATCAAGTGGACAGGGCAATACGAGCAGTACTTC.

This clonotype was recorded only once. This chain links TRBV27 with TRBJ2-4, with 7 bases that match TRBD2. TRBJ2-7 explains the end of the DNA better; the J call may be wrong. Germline CDR1 MNHEY, CDR2 SMNVEV (reference sequence). The CDR3 extends over 15 amino acids. The CDR3 region is CASSSSAGVNYEQYF. The CDR3 region has the DNA TGTGCCAGCAGTTCCTCCGCGGGAGTAAACTACGAGCAGTACTTC.